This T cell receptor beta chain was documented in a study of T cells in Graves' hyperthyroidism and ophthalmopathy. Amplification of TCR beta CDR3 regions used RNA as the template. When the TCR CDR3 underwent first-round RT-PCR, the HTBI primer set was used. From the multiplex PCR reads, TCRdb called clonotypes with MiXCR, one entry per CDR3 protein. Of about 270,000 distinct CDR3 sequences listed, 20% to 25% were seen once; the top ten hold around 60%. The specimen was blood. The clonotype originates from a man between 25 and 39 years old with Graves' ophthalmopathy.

The CDR3 DNA sequence: TGTGCCTGGAGTGTAGGAAGGGACAGGGCCTACGAGCAGTACTTC. It codes for CAWSVGRDRAYEQYF. This chain joins TRBV30 and TRBJ2-7; 9 nucleotides match TRBD1. The V gene end was trimmed by 0 bases and the J gene end by 2 bases; junction bases not matched to a gene: 5. CDR1 is GTSNPN, CDR2 SVGIG, per germline (reference sequence). This CDR3 is built from 15 residues.